One and the same sample provided the 7 T cell receptor beta chains below, sequenced in a study of shared T cell receptors in the human thymus. Some clones are missing from TCRdb's copy, which holds only in-frame ones; the method was immunoSEQ multiplex PCR. Of 700,000 or so clones in the sample, 80% to 90% are singletons; the top ten hold under 0.012%. The sample was also reused in another study, on human thymus T cells.

Sequenced sample: thymocytes. These receptors were obtained from a girl under three years old with a congenital heart defect.

This clone showed up just once. The gene calls are TRBV13 and TRBJ1-6, with D maybe TRBD1 (5 bases). Trimming left V 0 bases short and J 4 bases short, with 16 bases between. CDR1 and CDR2 (germline): PRHDT, FYEKMQ (reference sequence). The CDR3 is made up of 18 amino acids. CDR3: CASSLGRASPPYNSPLHF. In DNA, the CDR3 is TGTGCCAGCAGCTTAGGCAGGGCCTCTCCTCCGTATAATTCACCCCTCCACTTT.

The rearrangement joins TRBV7-9 to TRBJ2-3; a possible D gene is TRBD2 (5 bases). This CDR3 contains 15 residues. The germline V and J ends were trimmed by 2 bases and 0 bases, with 9 bases remaining between them. Germline V CDR1 and CDR2: SEHNR, FQNEAQ (reference sequence). CDR3 loop: CASSLHSGSTDTQYF. CDR3 sequence (DNA): TGTGCCAGCAGCTTACACAGCGGCAGCACAGATACGCAGTATTTT.

This clone showed up just a few times. The rearrangement uses TRBV5-4 and TRBJ2-1; 9 positions agree with TRBD2. Trimming removed 0 bases from V and 4 bases from J; junction bases left unmatched: 5. CDR1 and CDR2 from the germline V gene are SGHNT and YYREEE (reference sequence). The length of the CDR3 is 16 residues. The CDR3 nucleotides read TGTGCCAGCAGCTTGGGCGGGGGGGCCGGGTACAATGAGCAGTTCTTC. Its protein product is CASSLGGGAGYNEQFF.

The table lists this clone with a count of one. This sequence joins TRBV6-5 and TRBJ2-3; D not certain. V was cut by 2 bases and J by 6 bases, with 18 bases left in between. Germline lookup yields CDR1 MNHEY and CDR2 SVGAGI. The CDR3 has 16 residues. The DNA of the CDR3 is TGTGCCAGCAGTTACACCGCCCCGTCAGTGGAGGATACGCAGTATTTT. Encoded protein: CASSYTAPSVEDTQYF.

J is TRBJ1-2 and V is TRBV5-4, with 8 bases matching TRBD1. Germline V gene data show CDR1 as SGHNT and CDR2 as YYREEE (reference sequence). V lost 2 bases and J lost 3; bases outside the gene matches: 3. This CDR3 region has 14 residues. The chain's CDR3 is CASSFPGQDYGYTF. CDR3 coding DNA: TGTGCCAGCAGCTTTCCGGGACAGGACTATGGCTACACCTTC.

This clone occurred once. This rearrangement joins TRBV7-9 to TRBJ1-4; 8 nucleotides agree with TRBD1. Germline trimming cut 5 bases from V and 8 bases from J; bases unmatched to any gene: 4. Germline assignment: CDR1 SEHNR and CDR2 FQNEAQ (reference sequence). The CDR3 totals 13 residues. CDR3 sequence reads: CASSPRQGEKLFF. In DNA, the CDR3 is TGTGCCAGCAGCCCCCGACAGGGGGAAAAACTGTTTTTT.

V gene TRBV9 combines with J gene TRBJ1-2; a possible D gene is TRBD1 (5 bases). Trimming removed 1 base at V and 0 bases at J, with 19 bases between. The CDR3 contains 18 residues. Germline V gene sequence: CDR1 SGDLS, CDR2 YYNGEE. CDR3 in amino acids: CASSVFPSRQLANYGYTF. CDR3 nucleotides: TGTGCCAGCAGCGTATTCCCGTCCAGACAGTTAGCTAACTATGGCTACACCTTC.